Shown below are 5 T cell receptor beta chains from a single sample sequenced in a study of T cell repertoires in cytomegalovirus infection. TCRdb passed the reads through MiXCR, listing each CDR3 protein once. The table has 200,000 to 250,000 distinct CDR3 sequences, 9% to 15% seen once. The specimen was PBMCs. These receptors all come from a human donor in good health (CMV status not recorded). Some clones in this sample may be carry-over from other donors' samples.

In this sample, this clonotype turned up a few times. For the CDR3, the DNA is TGTGCCAGTAGTGTCCTCGGGGGGCGGGGGGCCAACGTCCTGACTTTC. It translates to CASSVLGGRGANVLTF. V usage is TRBV19 and J usage is TRBJ2-6, with D possibly being TRBD2 (7 bases). The germline V gene encodes CDR1 LNHDA and CDR2 SQIVND (reference sequence). V lost 5 bases and J lost 4, with 15 bases in between. This CDR3 is 16 amino acids long.

In this sample, this clonotype turned up a few times. The chain combines TRBV20-1 with TRBJ2-5, with 11 bases matching TRBD2. Germline CDR1 and CDR2: DFQATT and SNEGSKA (reference sequence). Losses at the gene ends were 3 bases for V and 4 bases for J; bases not matched to a gene: 4. The CDR3 loop spans 14 amino acids. The CDR3 loop is CSASTSGSAETQYF. The CDR3 nucleotides are TGCAGTGCTAGTACTAGCGGGAGCGCAGAGACCCAGTACTTC.

The chain employs TRBV5-6 and TRBJ2-3, with TRBD2 matching over 8 bases. Germline V gives CDR1 SGHDT, CDR2 YYEEEE. Trimming removed 0 bases from V and 3 bases from J; junction bases left unmatched: 9. CDR3 length equals 17 residues. CDR3 coding DNA: TGTGCCAGCAGCTTGGCCTCGGGCGGGAGGCGGACAGATACGCAGTATTTT. Amino acids: CASSLASGGRRTDTQYF.

The chain uses TRBV12-3 or TRBV12-4 and TRBJ2-1; 10 nucleotides align to TRBD1. V was pared by 1 base and J by 7 bases, with 4 bases of the junction left unmatched. This CDR3 region has 15 residues. The CDR3 nucleotides are TGTGCCAGCAGTTTAGGGGACAGGGGAACGAATGAGCAGTTCTTC. Amino acids: CASSLGDRGTNEQFF.

There are many counts of this clonotype. The chain uses TRBV20-1 and TRBJ2-7; 7 positions agree with TRBD1. Germline trimming cut 5 bases from V and 2 bases from J; bases unmatched to any gene: 6. The germline V gene has CDR1 DFQATT and CDR2 SNEGSKA (reference sequence). The length of the CDR3 is 13 residues. The CDR3: CSAQGQNTYEQYF. The CDR3 DNA reads TGCAGTGCTCAGGGACAGAACACCTACGAGCAGTACTTC.